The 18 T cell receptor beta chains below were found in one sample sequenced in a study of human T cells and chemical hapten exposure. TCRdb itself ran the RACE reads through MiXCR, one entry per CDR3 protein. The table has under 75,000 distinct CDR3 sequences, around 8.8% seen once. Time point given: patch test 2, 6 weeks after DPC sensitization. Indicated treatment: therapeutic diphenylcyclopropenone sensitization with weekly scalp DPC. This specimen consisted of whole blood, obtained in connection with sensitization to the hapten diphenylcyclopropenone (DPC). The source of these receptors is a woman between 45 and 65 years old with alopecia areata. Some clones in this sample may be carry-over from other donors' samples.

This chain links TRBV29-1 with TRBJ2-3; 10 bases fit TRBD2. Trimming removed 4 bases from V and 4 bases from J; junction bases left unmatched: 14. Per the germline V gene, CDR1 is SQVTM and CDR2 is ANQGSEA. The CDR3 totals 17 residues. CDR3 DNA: TGCAGCGTTGCCCTGCCAGCGGGAGGGCGGAGCGCAGATACGCAGTATTTT. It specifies CSVALPAGGRSADTQYF.

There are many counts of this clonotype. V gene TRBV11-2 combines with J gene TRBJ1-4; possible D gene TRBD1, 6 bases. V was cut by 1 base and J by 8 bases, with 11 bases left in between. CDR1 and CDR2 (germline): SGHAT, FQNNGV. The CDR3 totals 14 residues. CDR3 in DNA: TGTGCCAGCAGCTTAGGGCAGGGGTCCGAAAAACTGTTTTTT. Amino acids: CASSLGQGSEKLFF.

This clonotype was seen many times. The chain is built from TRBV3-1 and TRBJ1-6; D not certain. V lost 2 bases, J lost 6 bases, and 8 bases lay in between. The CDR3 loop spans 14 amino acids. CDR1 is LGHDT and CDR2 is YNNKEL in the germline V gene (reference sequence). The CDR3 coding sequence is TGTGCCAGCAGCCAAAGGGAAAGTAATTCACCCCTCCACTTT. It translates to CASSQRESNSPLHF.

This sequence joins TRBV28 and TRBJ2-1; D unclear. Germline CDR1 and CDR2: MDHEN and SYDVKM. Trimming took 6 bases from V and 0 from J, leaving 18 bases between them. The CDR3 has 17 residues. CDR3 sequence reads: CASRTLGGRSSYNEQFF. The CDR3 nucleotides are TGTGCCAGCAGGACCCTCGGCGGACGCAGCTCCTACAATGAGCAGTTCTTC. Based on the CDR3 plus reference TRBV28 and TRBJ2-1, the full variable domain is DVKVTQSSRYLVKRTGEKVFLECVQDMDHENMFWYRQDPGLGLRLIYFSYDVKMKEKGDIPEGYSVSREKKERFSLILESASTNQTSMYLCASRTLGGRSSYNEQFFGPGTRLTVL.

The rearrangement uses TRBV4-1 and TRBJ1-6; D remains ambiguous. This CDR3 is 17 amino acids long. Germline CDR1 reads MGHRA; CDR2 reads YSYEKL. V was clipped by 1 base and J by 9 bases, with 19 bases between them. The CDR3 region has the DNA TGCGCCAGCAGCCAAGTTGATATGGGGTTCTCGCGTTCACCCCTCCACTTT. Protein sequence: CASSQVDMGFSRSPLHF.

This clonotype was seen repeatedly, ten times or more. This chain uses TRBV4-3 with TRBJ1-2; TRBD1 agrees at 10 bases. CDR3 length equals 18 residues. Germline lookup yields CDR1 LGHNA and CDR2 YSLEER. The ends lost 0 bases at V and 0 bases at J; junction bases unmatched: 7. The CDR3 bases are TGCGCCAGCAGCCAAGATGTGGGACAGGGGTTTTCTAACTATGGCTACACCTTC. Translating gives CASSQDVGQGFSNYGYTF.

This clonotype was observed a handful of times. CDR3 loop: CATSSGTGHTGELFF. The DNA for the CDR3 is TGTGCCACCAGTTCCGGGACAGGGCACACCGGGGAGCTGTTTTTT. This chain joins TRBV24-1 and TRBJ2-2; TRBD1 aligns across 9 bases. Germline CDR1 KGHDR, CDR2 SFDVKD. Trimming took 6 bases from V and 3 from J; bases not matched to a gene: 4. This CDR3 is built from 15 residues.

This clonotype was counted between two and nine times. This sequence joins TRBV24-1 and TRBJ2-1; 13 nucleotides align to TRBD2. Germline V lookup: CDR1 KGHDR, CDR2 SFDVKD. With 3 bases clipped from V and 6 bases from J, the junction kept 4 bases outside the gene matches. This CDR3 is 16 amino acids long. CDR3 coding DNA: TGTGCCACCAGTGATCCCGGACTAGCGGGAGTCAATGAGCAGTTCTTC. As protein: CATSDPGLAGVNEQFF.

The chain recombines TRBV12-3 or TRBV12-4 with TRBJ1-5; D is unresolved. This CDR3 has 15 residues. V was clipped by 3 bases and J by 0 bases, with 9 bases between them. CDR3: CASSFSELSNQPQHF. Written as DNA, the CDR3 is TGTGCCAGCAGTTTCTCGGAGCTTAGCAATCAGCCCCAGCATTTT.

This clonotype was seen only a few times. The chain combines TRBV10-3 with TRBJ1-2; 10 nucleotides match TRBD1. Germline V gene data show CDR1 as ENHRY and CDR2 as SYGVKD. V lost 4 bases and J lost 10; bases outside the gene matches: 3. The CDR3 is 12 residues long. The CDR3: CAISAGTGVYTF. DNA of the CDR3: TGTGCCATCAGTGCGGGGACAGGGGTCTACACCTTC.

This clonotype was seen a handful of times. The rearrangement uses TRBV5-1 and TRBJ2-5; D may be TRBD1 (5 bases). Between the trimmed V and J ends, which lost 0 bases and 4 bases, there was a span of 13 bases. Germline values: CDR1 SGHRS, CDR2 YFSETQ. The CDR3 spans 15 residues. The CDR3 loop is CASSLAGPAAETQYF. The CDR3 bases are TGCGCCAGCAGCTTGGCAGGGCCGGCGGCAGAGACCCAGTACTTC. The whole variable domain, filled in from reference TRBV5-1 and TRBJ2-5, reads KAGVTQTPRYLIKTRGQQVTLSCSPISGHRSVSWYQQTPGQGLQFLFEYFSETQRNKGNFPGRFSGRQFSNSRSEMNVSTLELGDSALYLCASSLAGPAAETQYFGPGTRLLVL.

The CDR3 nucleotides are TGTGCCAGCAGTTTATACACAGATAGCAATCAGCCCCAGCATTTT. Protein product: CASSLYTDSNQPQHF. The V and J genes are TRBV27 and TRBJ1-5, with D uncertain. V dropped 1 base and J dropped 0 bases, with 7 bases sitting between them. The CDR3 consists of 15 residues. The germline V gene encodes CDR1 MNHEY and CDR2 SMNVEV (reference sequence).

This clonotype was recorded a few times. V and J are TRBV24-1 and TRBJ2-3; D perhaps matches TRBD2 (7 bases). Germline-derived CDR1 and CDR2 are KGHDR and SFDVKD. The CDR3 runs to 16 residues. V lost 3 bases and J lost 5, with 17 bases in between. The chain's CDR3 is CATSDPRGRGKDTQYF. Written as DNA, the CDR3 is TGTGCCACCAGTGATCCGAGGGGGAGGGGAAAAGATACGCAGTATTTT.

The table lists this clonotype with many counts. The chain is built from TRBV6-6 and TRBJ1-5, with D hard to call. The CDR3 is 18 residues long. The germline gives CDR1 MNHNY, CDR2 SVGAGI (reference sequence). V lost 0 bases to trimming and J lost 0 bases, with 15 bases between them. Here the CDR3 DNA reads TGTGCCAGCAGTTACTCGGGCAGAGCCCGATATAGCAATCAGCCCCAGCATTTT. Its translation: CASSYSGRARYSNQPQHF.

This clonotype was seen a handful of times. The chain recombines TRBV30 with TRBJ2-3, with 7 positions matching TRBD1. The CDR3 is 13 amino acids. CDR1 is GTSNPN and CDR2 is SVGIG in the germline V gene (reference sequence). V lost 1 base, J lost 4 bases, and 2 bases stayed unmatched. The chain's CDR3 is CAWSAGQPDTQYF. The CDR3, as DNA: TGTGCCTGGAGTGCGGGACAGCCAGATACGCAGTATTTT.

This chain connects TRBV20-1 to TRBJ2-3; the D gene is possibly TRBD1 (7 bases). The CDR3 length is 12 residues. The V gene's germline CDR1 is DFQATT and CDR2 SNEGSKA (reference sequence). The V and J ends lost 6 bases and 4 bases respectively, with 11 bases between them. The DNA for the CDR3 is TGCAGTGCCAGCAGGGGGGCAGATACGCAGTATTTT. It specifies CSASRGADTQYF.

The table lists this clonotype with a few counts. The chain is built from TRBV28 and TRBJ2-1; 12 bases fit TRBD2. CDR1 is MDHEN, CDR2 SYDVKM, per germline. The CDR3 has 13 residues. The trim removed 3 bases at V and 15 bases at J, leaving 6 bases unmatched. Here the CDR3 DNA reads TGTGCCAGCAGTTTGGGGACTAGCGGGCATTGGTTCTTC. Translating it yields CASSLGTSGHWFF.

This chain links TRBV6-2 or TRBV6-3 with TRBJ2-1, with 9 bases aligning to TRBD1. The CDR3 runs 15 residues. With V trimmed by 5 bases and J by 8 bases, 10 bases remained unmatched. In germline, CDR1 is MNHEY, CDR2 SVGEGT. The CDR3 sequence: CASSGTGRSGDEQFF. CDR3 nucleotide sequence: TGTGCCAGCAGTGGGACAGGGCGATCGGGGGATGAGCAGTTCTTC.